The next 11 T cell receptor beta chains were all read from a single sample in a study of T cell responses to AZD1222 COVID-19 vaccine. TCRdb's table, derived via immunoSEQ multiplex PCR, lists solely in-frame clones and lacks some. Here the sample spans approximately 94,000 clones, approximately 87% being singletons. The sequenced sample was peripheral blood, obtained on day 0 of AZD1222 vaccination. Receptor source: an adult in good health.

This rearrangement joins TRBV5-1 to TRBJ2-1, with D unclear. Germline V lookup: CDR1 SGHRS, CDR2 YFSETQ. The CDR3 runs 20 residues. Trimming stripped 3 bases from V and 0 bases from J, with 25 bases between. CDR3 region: CASSSMTGPSHLSSYNEQFF. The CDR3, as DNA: TGCGCCAGCAGCTCCATGACTGGGCCATCCCACCTAAGCTCCTACAATGAGCAGTTCTTC. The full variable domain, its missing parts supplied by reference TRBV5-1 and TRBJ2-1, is KAGVTQTPRYLIKTRGQQVTLSCSPISGHRSVSWYQQTPGQGLQFLFEYFSETQRNKGNFPGRFSGRQFSNSRSEMNVSTLELGDSALYLCASSSMTGPSHLSSYNEQFFGPGTRLTVL.

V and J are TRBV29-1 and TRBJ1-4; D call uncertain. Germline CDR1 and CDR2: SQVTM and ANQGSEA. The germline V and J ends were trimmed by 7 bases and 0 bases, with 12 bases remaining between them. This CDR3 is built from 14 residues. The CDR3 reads CSAAVGATNEKLFF. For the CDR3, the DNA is TGCAGCGCCGCGGTTGGGGCAACTAATGAAAAACTGTTTTTT.

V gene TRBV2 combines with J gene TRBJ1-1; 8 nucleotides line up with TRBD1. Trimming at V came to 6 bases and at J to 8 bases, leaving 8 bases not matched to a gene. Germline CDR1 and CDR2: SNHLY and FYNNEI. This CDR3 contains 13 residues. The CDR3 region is CASSSRTGPEAFF. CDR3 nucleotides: TGTGCCAGCAGCAGTAGGACAGGGCCGGAAGCTTTCTTT.

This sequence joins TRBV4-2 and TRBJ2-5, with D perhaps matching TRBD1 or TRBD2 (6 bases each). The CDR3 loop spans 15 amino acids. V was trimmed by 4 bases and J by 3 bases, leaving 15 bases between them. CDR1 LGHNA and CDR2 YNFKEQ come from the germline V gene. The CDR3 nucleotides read TGTGCCAGCAGCCGGGGGCCGGGACTCGAAGAGACCCAGTACTTC. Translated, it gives CASSRGPGLEETQYF.

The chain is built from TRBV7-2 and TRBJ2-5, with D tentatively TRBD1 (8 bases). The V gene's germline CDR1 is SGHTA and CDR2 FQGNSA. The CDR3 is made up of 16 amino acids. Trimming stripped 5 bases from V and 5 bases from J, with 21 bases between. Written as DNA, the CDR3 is TGTGCCAGCAGCCCAGGGGGCGGGGGCCGTCGTGAGACCCAGTACTTC. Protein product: CASSPGGGGRRETQYF. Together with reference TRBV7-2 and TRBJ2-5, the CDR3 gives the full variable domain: GAGVSQSPSNKVTEKGKDVELRCDPISGHTALYWYRQSLGQGLEFLIYFQGNSAPDKSGLPSDRFSAERTGGSVSTLTIQRTQQEDSAVYLCASSPGGGGRRETQYFGPGTRLLVL.

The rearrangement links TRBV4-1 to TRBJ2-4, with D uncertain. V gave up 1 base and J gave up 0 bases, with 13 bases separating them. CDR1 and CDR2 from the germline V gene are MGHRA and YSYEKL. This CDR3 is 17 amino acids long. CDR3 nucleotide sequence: TGCGCCAGCAGCCAAGGAGGCCCTGATCTAGCCAAAAACATTCAGTACTTC. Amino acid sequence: CASSQGGPDLAKNIQYF.

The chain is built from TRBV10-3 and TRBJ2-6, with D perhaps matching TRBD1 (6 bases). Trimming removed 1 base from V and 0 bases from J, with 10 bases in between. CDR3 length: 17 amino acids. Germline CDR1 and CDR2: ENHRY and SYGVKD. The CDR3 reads CAISELTGSSGANVLTF. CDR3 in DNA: TGTGCCATCAGTGAGTTGACAGGCAGCTCTGGGGCCAACGTCCTGACTTTC.

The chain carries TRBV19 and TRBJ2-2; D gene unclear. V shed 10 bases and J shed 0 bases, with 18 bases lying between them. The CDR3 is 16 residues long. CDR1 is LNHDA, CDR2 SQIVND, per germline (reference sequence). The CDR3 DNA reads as TGTGCCACCAAGGAGATCCTCAGAACGAACACCGGGGAGCTGTTTTTT. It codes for CATKEILRTNTGELFF.

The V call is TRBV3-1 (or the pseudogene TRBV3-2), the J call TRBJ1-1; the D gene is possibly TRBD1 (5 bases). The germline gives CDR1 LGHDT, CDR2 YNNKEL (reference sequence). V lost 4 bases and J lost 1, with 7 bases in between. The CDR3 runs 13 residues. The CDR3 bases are TGTGCCAGCAGCCTTAGGGGGAACACTGAAGCTTTCTTT. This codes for CASSLRGNTEAFF.

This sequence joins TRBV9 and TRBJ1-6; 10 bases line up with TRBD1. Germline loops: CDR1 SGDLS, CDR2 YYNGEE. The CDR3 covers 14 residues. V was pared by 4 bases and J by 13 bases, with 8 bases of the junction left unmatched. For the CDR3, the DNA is TGTGCCAGCAGCTTGGGGACAGGGGATATGCCCCTCCACTTT. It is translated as CASSLGTGDMPLHF.

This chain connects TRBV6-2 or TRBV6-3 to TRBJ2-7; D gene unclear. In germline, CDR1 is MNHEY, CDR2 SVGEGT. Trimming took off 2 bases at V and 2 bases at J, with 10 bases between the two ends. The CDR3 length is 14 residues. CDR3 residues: CASSYGGPTYEQYF. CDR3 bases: TGTGCCAGCAGTTACGGCGGCCCGACCTACGAGCAGTACTTC.